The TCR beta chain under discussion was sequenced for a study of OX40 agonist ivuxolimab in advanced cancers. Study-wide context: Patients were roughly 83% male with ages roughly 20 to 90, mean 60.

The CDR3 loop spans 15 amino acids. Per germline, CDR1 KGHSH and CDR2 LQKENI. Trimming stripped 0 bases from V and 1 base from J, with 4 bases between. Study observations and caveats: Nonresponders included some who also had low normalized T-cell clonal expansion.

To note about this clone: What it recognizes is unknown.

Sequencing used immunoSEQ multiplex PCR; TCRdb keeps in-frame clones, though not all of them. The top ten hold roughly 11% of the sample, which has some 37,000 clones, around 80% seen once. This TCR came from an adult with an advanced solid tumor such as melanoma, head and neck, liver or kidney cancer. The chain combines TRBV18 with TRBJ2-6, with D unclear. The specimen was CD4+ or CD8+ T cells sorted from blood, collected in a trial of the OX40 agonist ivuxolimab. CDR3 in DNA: TGTGCCAGCTCACCACCAGAGTCTGGGGCCAACGTCCTGACTTTC. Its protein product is CASSPPESGANVLTF.